This T cell receptor beta chain was recovered during a study of human T cells and chemical hapten exposure. Background on the study: A 2 cm by 2 cm inner upper arm patch received 2% DPC for sensitization. Study conclusions and caveats: PT1 expanded TCR numbers rose with patch test score.

As the library was built, unique molecular identifiers were attached to individual cDNA molecules. MiXCR, run by TCRdb on the RACE reads, gives a single entry per CDR3 protein. The sample includes some 99,000 distinct CDR3 sequences, roughly a tenth seen only once; the top ten take 3% to 4%. This clonotype was seen only a few times. What it binds is unknown. Germline CDR1 is MNHEY and CDR2 is SVGEGT. This CDR3 has 15 residues. Trimming stripped 2 bases from V and 2 bases from J, with 10 bases between. The time point is: patch test 2, 6 weeks after DPC sensitization. Treatment of the sample: therapeutic diphenylcyclopropenone sensitization with weekly scalp DPC.

This clonotype was obtained from a woman aged 40-49 years with alopecia areata. Some clones in this sample may be carry-over from other donors' samples. The rearrangement joins TRBV6-2 or TRBV6-3 to TRBJ1-5, with D perhaps TRBD1 (5 bases). The starting material was whole blood, obtained in connection with sensitization to the hapten diphenylcyclopropenone (DPC). The CDR3 region is CASSYEGQGNQPQHF. CDR3 sequence (DNA): TGTGCCAGCAGTTACGAGGGGCAGGGCAATCAGCCCCAGCATTTT.